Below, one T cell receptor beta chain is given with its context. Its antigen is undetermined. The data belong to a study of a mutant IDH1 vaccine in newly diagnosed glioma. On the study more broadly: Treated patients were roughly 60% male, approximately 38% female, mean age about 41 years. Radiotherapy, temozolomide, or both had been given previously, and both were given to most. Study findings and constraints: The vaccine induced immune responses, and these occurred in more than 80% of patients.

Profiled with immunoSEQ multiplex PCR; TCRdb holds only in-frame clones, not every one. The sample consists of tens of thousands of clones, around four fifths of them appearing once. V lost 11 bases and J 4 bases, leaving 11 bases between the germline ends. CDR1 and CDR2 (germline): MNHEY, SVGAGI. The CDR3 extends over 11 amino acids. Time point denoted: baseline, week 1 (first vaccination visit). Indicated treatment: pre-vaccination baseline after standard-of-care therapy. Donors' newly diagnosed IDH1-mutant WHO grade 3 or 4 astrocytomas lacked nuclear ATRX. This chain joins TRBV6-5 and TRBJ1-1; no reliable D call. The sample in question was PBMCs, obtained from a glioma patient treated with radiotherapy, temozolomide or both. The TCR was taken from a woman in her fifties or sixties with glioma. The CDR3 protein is CAAAGVTEAFF. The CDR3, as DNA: TGTGCCGCAGCAGGAGTCACTGAAGCTTTCTTT.